This TCR beta chain was identified in a study of early T cells in non-severe SARS-CoV-2 infection (dated by TCRdb to the early 2020s). About the study as a whole: TCR sequencing used bulk RNA from unsorted whole blood, so alpha and beta chains could not be paired.

The investigation overall reported the following: VDJdb matching was skewed toward anti-spike CD8 responses and likely underestimated virus-specific expansions by missing private and CD4 specificities.

The germline V gene (reference sequence) yields LGHDT for CDR1 and YNNKEL for CDR2. Clipping removes 5 bases from V and 7 bases from J, with 14 as the unmatched junction base count. Taken from cysteine to phenylalanine, the CDR3 has 15 residues. Solely the CDR3 DNA is kept, with 45 bases framed from the first base. Set within a cohort of healthcare workers in London, UK, this nested case-control study involved weekly PCR testing of nasopharyngeal swabs along with blood sampling. Healthcare workers were recruited during the week of the UK lockdown, between 23 and 31 March 2020, and followed weekly for up to roughly 15 weeks. The library was prepared using 5' RACE. TCRdb lists the instrument as NextSeq 500. Unique molecular identifiers were attached to individual cDNA molecules in the TCR library protocol so that sequencing error and PCR bias could be corrected. Both TCR alpha and beta chains were sequenced, and tight co-correlation was observed between alpha and beta sequence abundances in each sample. In the paper's pipeline: Decombinator V4 was used to annotate the V gene, J gene and CDR3 of the TCR sequences. TCRs were defined as expanded if a significant change between any two time points was detected under a Poisson model with p below 0.0001. Abundances of TCRs were expressed as counts per million after normalisation to the total number of TCRs sequenced in each sample. TRAV1-2 paired with TRAJ12, TRAJ20 or TRAJ33 defined MAIT TCRs, while TRAV10 paired with TRAJ18 defined iNKT TCRs. VDJdb, accessed on 1 November 2021, was searched for TCRs annotated for CMV, EBV and SARS-CoV-2, and TCRs annotated for more than one antigen were excluded. The public sequencing data were trimmed at Q25 with fastp and processed into clonotypes with MiXCR by TCRdb, which kept only in-frame beta chains. Each record represents a unique CDR3 protein, reported with the most common genes and DNA among its rows. Here the V and J calls rest on TCRdb's processing, not on the authors' analysis. The sample table holds tens of thousands of distinct CDR3 sequences, of which approximately 12% were seen once. Roughly 4% of the sample belongs to the ten largest clones.

This clonotype showed up many times. Its antigen is unknown. No qualities accompany the bases; no much larger clone lies one base away. Source material: whole blood. The chain joins TRBV3-1 to TRBJ2-7, with 7 junctional bases fitting TRBD2. This receptor was obtained from an adult who was a healthcare worker with PCR-confirmed SARS-CoV-2 infection or an uninfected control (not recorded which). The CDR3 amino acid sequence is: CASSDTKRGLEEQYF. The bases read TGTGCCAGCAGCGACACTAAGCGGGGTTTGGAGGAGCAGTACTTC.